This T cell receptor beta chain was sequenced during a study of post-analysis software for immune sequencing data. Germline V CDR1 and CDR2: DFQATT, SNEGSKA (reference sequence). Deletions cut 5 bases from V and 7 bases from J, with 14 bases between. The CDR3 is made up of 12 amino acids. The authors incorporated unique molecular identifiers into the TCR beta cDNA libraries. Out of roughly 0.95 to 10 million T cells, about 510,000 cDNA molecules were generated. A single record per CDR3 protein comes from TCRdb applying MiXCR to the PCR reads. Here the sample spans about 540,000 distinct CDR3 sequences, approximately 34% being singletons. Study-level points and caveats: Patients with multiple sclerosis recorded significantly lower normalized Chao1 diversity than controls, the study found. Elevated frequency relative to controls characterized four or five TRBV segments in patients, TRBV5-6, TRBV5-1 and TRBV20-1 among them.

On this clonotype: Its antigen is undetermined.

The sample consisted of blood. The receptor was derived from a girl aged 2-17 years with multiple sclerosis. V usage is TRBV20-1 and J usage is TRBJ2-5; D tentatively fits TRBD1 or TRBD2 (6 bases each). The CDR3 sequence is CSAGGGKRTQYF. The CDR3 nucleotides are TGCAGTGCTGGAGGGGGGAAACGGACCCAGTACTTC.